The subject of this entry is one T cell receptor (beta chain). Assay: immunoSEQ multiplex PCR; the TCRdb copy retains only in-frame clones and omits some. Of 400,000 to 450,000 clones in the sample, roughly 90% were seen once. The data belong to a study of blood T cell repertoires in COVID-19. Germline V gene data show CDR1 as SGHTS and CDR2 as YDEGEE. The ends were cut back, 0 bases at V and 1 base at J, with 4 bases in the middle. The CDR3 length is 14 residues. The V and J genes are TRBV5-8 and TRBJ2-2; unclear D gene. The sequence came from a woman aged 40 to 50 with COVID-19, enrolled during active disease. The sample was peripheral blood. The chain's CDR3 is CASSLVQNTGELFF. The CDR3 DNA sequence: TGTGCCAGCAGCTTGGTTCAGAACACCGGGGAGCTGTTTTTT.